This T cell receptor (beta chain) was sequenced for a study of control samples from healthy donors and cancer patients. V shed 1 base and J shed 1 base, with 8 bases lying between them. CDR3 length equals 15 residues. Germline loops: CDR1 SGDLS, CDR2 YYNGEE. Data came from immunoSEQ multiplex PCR; TCRdb stores just in-frame clones and leaves some out. The sample contains some 64,000 clones, more than 70% of which appear only once. The chain is built from TRBV9 and TRBJ2-2; D gene unclear. The receptor was isolated from a woman aged 50 to 60 with head and neck cancer. The sequencing input was PBMCs. The CDR3: CASSVRAGNTGELFF. CDR3 nucleotides: TGTGCCAGCAGCGTAAGGGCAGGGAACACCGGGGAGCTGTTTTTT.